This TCR beta chain was captured in a study of blood T cell repertoires in COVID-19. Looking at the study overall: Sites in the United States, Italy and Spain provided acute and convalescent COVID-19 samples. From T cells, B-cell-depleted T cells, or PBMCs came the material, which was cDNA or gDNA.

The method was immunoSEQ multiplex PCR; TCRdb's version includes in-frame clones alone and lacks a portion of them. This sample carries about 220,000 clones, 70% to 85% of them seen once, and the ten largest clones take approximately 15%. V was pared by 2 bases and J by 7 bases, with 21 bases between. The germline CDR1 and CDR2 sequences are LNHDA and SQIVND (reference sequence). The CDR3 contains 17 residues. This chain connects TRBV19 to TRBJ1-5; the D is unclear. The sample comprised PBMCs or T cells enriched from blood (not recorded which). This sequence was found in a man in his forties or fifties who had recovered from COVID-19. The CDR3 DNA sequence: TGTGCCAGTAGTATATTTCCTACGGAGGGAGCGGGGCAGCCCCAGCATTTT. Protein product: CASSIFPTEGAGQPQHF.